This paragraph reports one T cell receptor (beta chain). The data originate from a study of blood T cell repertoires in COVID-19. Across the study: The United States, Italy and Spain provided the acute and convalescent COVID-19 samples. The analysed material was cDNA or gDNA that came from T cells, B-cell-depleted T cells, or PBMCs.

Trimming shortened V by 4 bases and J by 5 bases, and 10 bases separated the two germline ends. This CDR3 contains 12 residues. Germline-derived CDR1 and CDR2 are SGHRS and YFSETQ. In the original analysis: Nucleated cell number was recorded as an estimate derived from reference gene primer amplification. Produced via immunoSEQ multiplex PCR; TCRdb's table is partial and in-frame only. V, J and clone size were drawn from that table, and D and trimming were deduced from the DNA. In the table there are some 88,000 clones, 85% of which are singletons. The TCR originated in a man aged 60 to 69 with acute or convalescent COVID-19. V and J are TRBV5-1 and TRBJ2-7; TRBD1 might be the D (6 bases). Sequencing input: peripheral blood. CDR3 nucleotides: TGCGCCAGCAGCACAGGGACCCACGAGCAGTACTTC. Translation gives CASSTGTHEQYF.